The 16 T cell receptor beta chains below come from one sample, sequenced in a study of human T cells and chemical hapten exposure. TCRdb analysed the RACE reads with MiXCR anew, one entry per CDR3 protein. Here the sample spans around 120,000 distinct CDR3 sequences, approximately 13% being singletons. Time point specified: patch test 1, 2 weeks after DPC sensitization. The treatment was: therapeutic diphenylcyclopropenone sensitization with weekly scalp DPC. Sequences were derived from whole blood, sampled in connection with sensitization to the hapten diphenylcyclopropenone (DPC). These receptors were obtained from a man aged 18 to 29 with alopecia areata. Some clones in this sample may be carry-over from other donors' samples.

V usage is TRBV18 and J usage is TRBJ1-2; TRBD1 is a possible D gene (5 bases). Trimming removed 2 bases at V and 3 bases at J, with 16 bases between. This CDR3 spans 16 amino acids. Germline V gene data show CDR1 as KGHSH and CDR2 as LQKENI. The CDR3 loop reads CASSPSSGAFDYGYTF. CDR3 DNA: TGTGCCAGCTCACCATCCTCCGGGGCTTTTGACTATGGCTACACCTTC.

This chain uses TRBV11-3 with TRBJ2-3, with D perhaps matching TRBD1 (6 bases). Trimming shortened V by 2 bases and J by 3 bases, and 12 bases separated the two germline ends. CDR1 is SGHNT and CDR2 is YENEEA in the germline V gene. The CDR3 contains 15 residues. Written as DNA, the CDR3 is TGTGCCAGCAGCTTACAGGGGAAACAGACAGATACGCAGTATTTT. Its translation: CASSLQGKQTDTQYF.

The chain's CDR3 is CASRPPGRGLAGELFF. Written as DNA, the CDR3 is TGCGCCAGCAGACCCCCCGGTAGGGGGCTTGCCGGGGAGCTGTTTTTT. The rearrangement links TRBV5-1 to TRBJ2-2, with TRBD1 identical over 7 bases. V was pared by 5 bases and J by 6 bases, with 13 bases of the junction left unmatched. The CDR3 has 16 amino acids. Germline CDR1 SGHRS, CDR2 YFSETQ. Together with reference TRBV5-1 and TRBJ2-2, the CDR3 gives the full variable domain: KAGVTQTPRYLIKTRGQQVTLSCSPISGHRSVSWYQQTPGQGLQFLFEYFSETQRNKGNFPGRFSGRQFSNSRSEMNVSTLELGDSALYLCASRPPGRGLAGELFFGEGSRLTVL.

Only a few counts were recorded for this clonotype. The chain combines TRBV4-3 with TRBJ1-3; the D is unclear. Germline CDR1 LGHNA, CDR2 YSLEER. V was trimmed by 0 bases and J by 4 bases, leaving 7 bases between them. The CDR3 is 14 residues long. The DNA for the CDR3 is TGCGCCAGCAGCCAAGATAAGGGAGGAAACACCATATATTTT. Its protein is CASSQDKGGNTIYF.

The chain uses TRBV11-2 and TRBJ2-2; D unclear. V lost 2 bases, J lost 0 bases, and 7 bases lay in between. The length of the CDR3 is 15 residues. Germline assignment: CDR1 SGHAT and CDR2 FQNNGV. CDR3 in DNA: TGTGCCAGCAGCTTAAACCGCGCGAACACCGGGGAGCTGTTTTTT. This translates into CASSLNRANTGELFF.

This clonotype occurred many times. The rearrangement uses TRBV5-4 and TRBJ2-7; 11 nucleotides line up with TRBD1. The CDR3 sequence is 15 residues long. After removal of 2 bases from V and 5 bases from J, the junction contained 6 bases not matched to a gene. CDR1 and CDR2 from the germline V gene are SGHNT and YYREEE (reference sequence). CDR3 loop: CASSFIGQGADEQYV. CDR3 bases: TGTGCCAGCAGCTTTATTGGACAGGGGGCGGACGAGCAGTACGTC.

This clonotype was picked up a small number of times. The J gene is TRBJ2-6, the V gene TRBV5-4; 9 bases are a match to TRBD1. Germline assignment: CDR1 SGHNT and CDR2 YYREEE (reference sequence). With 4 bases clipped from V and 4 bases from J, the junction kept 12 bases outside the gene matches. This CDR3 spans 18 amino acids. CDR3 bases: TGTGCCAGCAGCGCCCCCGGACAGGGGATCGTAGGGGCCAACGTCCTGACTTTC. It translates to CASSAPGQGIVGANVLTF.

This clonotype was detected only a few times. The chain is built from TRBV20-1 and TRBJ2-2; maybe TRBD1 (6 bases). The CDR3 length is 15 residues. Germline CDR1 reads DFQATT; CDR2 reads SNEGSKA (reference sequence). V gave up 1 base and J gave up 3 bases, with 12 bases separating them. The CDR3: CSARGLTGDTGELFF. The DNA for the CDR3 is TGCAGTGCTAGAGGTCTGACAGGAGACACCGGGGAGCTGTTTTTT.

This clonotype came up many times. This chain connects TRBV27 to TRBJ1-5; D is possibly TRBD1 (5 bases). With 3 bases removed from V and 7 bases from J, the gap between germline ends came to 10 bases. Germline assignment: CDR1 MNHEY and CDR2 SMNVEV (reference sequence). This CDR3 spans 13 amino acids. The CDR3: CASSFGRGQPQHF. The CDR3 DNA follows: TGTGCCAGCAGTTTTGGGCGGGGCCAGCCCCAGCATTTT.

This clonotype was detected a few times. J is TRBJ2-3 and V is TRBV20-1; D gene unclear. Germline V lookup: CDR1 DFQATT, CDR2 SNEGSKA (reference sequence). The CDR3 has 13 residues. V gave up 6 bases and J gave up 4 bases, with 14 bases separating them. CDR3 bases: TGCAGTGCATATGTTCTAGGGCCAGATACGCAGTATTTT. This translates into CSAYVLGPDTQYF.

This clonotype was observed a few times. The rearrangement joins TRBV7-6 to TRBJ1-1; D perhaps matches TRBD1 (6 bases). The CDR3 extends over 14 amino acids. CDR1 is SGHVS and CDR2 is FNYEAQ in the germline V gene. V was pared by 5 bases and J by 5 bases, with 15 bases between. CDR3: CASSTGGGTTEAFF. As DNA, the CDR3 is TGTGCCAGCAGCACGGGCGGAGGGACAACTGAAGCTTTCTTT.

This clonotype was seen repeatedly, ten times or more. V gene TRBV13 combines with J gene TRBJ2-2; possible D gene TRBD2, 5 bases. Looked up from germline, CDR1 is PRHDT and CDR2 is FYEKMQ (reference sequence). This CDR3 is built from 15 residues. The V end lost 5 bases, the J end lost 4 bases, and 14 bases lay between the germline ends. The CDR3 protein is CASSPSPRGTGELFF. The CDR3 nucleotides read TGTGCCAGCAGCCCGTCCCCTCGGGGCACCGGGGAGCTGTTTTTT.

A few counts support this clonotype. This chain links TRBV2 with TRBJ2-7; 10 positions agree with TRBD2. The CDR3 is made up of 16 amino acids. CDR1 is SNHLY and CDR2 is FYNNEI in the germline V gene. With V trimmed by 5 bases and J by 4 bases, 11 bases remained unmatched. CDR3 DNA: TGTGCCAGCAGTCCCGCACAGCGGGGGGGTGGGTACGAGCAGTACTTC. It translates to CASSPAQRGGGYEQYF.

The chain uses TRBV6-5 and TRBJ2-5; 10 bases agree with TRBD2. The CDR3 consists of 16 residues. V dropped 4 bases and J dropped 4; count of bases not matched to a gene: 9. Germline values: CDR1 MNHEY, CDR2 SVGAGI. In nucleotides, the CDR3 is TGTGCCAGCAGTTCACAGCCCGGACTAGCGGTAGAGACCCAGTACTTC. Translated, it gives CASSSQPGLAVETQYF.

The J gene is TRBJ1-2, the V gene TRBV3-1; D call uncertain. CDR1 is LGHDT and CDR2 is YNNKEL in the germline V gene (reference sequence). Trimming took off 4 bases at V and 1 base at J, with 10 bases between the two ends. This CDR3 comprises 14 residues. In DNA form, the CDR3 reads TGTGCCAGCAGCCCTCCACGCATTAACTATGGCTACACCTTC. Protein product: CASSPPRINYGYTF.

The table lists this clonotype with a few counts. The chain couples TRBV20-1 to TRBJ2-5; D may correspond to TRBD1 or TRBD2 (7 bases each). Germline assignment: CDR1 DFQATT and CDR2 SNEGSKA (reference sequence). The CDR3 spans 13 residues. Written as DNA, the CDR3 is TGCAGGCCGGGGAGGGGGCTCCAAGAGACCCAGTACTTC. Amino acid sequence: CRPGRGLQETQYF.